One and the same sample provided the 15 T cell receptor beta chains below, sequenced in a study of T-cell reconstitution after alpha-beta-depleted transplantation in children. Preparation of the TCRbeta library used unique molecular identifiers. TCRdb processed the PCR reads anew with MiXCR; each CDR3 protein has one entry. The data show around 270,000 distinct CDR3 sequences, with around a tenth seen just once and 7% to 9.5% held by the top ten. The sample consisted of PBMCs, taken before TCRalphabeta/CD19-depleted stem cell transplant. Receptor source: a boy under two years old with acute myeloid leukemia, due to receive a stem cell transplant.

Ten or more counts support this clonotype. The rearrangement uses TRBV7-9 and TRBJ2-7; D might be TRBD2 (7 bases). The germline gives CDR1 SEHNR, CDR2 FQNEAQ (reference sequence). The CDR3 covers 16 residues. The V and J ends lost 5 bases and 4 bases respectively, with 21 bases between them. CDR3 region: CASSPPLGGQAYEQYF. CDR3 nucleotide sequence: TGTGCCAGCAGCCCCCCCTTGGGGGGGCAGGCATACGAGCAGTACTTC.

The sample holds many counts of this clonotype. This sequence joins TRBV24-1 and TRBJ1-2; TRBD1 agrees at 7 bases. The CDR3 is 14 amino acids. Germline V lookup: CDR1 KGHDR, CDR2 SFDVKD. With 0 bases clipped from V and 3 bases from J, the junction kept 0 bases outside the gene matches. The CDR3 loop reads CATSDLDRDYGYTF. The CDR3 DNA is TGTGCCACCAGTGATTTGGACAGGGACTATGGCTACACCTTC.

With regard to this clonotype: It may be a read error: a sequence one base away is much more abundant. V is TRBV7-6 and J is TRBJ2-5; tentative D call: TRBD1 (5 bases). This CDR3 has 14 amino acids. The V gene's germline CDR1 is SGHVS and CDR2 FNYEAQ. V was clipped by 0 bases and J by 2 bases, with 7 bases between them. The CDR3 sequence is CASSLAAGQETQYF. CDR3 nucleotides: TGTGCCAGCAGCTTAGCGGCAGGGCAAGAGACCCAGTACTTC. The variable domain in full, with the rest retrieved from reference TRBV7-6 and TRBJ2-5, is GAGVSQSPRYKVTKRGQDVALRCDPISGHVSLYWYRQALGQGPEFLTYFNYEAQQDKSGLPNDRFSAERPEGSISTLTIQRTEQRDSAMYRCASSLAAGQETQYFGPGTRLLVL.

This clonotype was found many times. The rearrangement joins TRBV4-2 to TRBJ2-1; 9 bases are shared with TRBD2. With V trimmed by 1 base and J by 7 bases, 8 bases remained unmatched. Germline loops: CDR1 LGHNA, CDR2 YNFKEQ. The CDR3 spans 16 residues. This CDR3 reads CASSQALAGLKNEQFF. DNA of the CDR3: TGTGCCAGCAGCCAAGCTCTAGCGGGGCTTAAGAATGAGCAGTTCTTC.

This clonotype has at least ten counts. The V call is TRBV3-1, the J call TRBJ2-1; no definite D call. Germline V lookup: CDR1 LGHDT, CDR2 YNNKEL (reference sequence). V was shortened by 5 bases and J by 5 bases, with 10 bases between the two germline ends. This CDR3 comprises 13 residues. CDR3 nucleotides: TGTGCCAGCAGCTATCCCCTAAACAATGAGCAGTTCTTC. Protein sequence: CASSYPLNNEQFF.

Note on this clonotype: A much larger clone differs from this one at a single base, so this may be a read error. The chain uses TRBV7-6 and TRBJ1-2; D perhaps matches TRBD1 (6 bases). CDR1 and CDR2 from the germline V gene are SGHVS and FNYEAQ. V was trimmed by 5 bases and J by 8 bases, leaving 21 bases between them. This CDR3 contains 15 residues. As DNA, the CDR3 is TGTGCCAGCAGCCCCCCTTGGGGAACAAGGGGGGGCTACACCTTC. Protein: CASSPPWGTRGGYTF. Looking up the rest from reference TRBV7-6 and TRBJ1-2 gives the full variable domain: GAGVSQSPRYKVTKRGQDVALRCDPISGHVSLYWYRQALGQGPEFLTYFNYEAQQDKSGLPNDRFSAERPEGSISTLTIQRTEQRDSAMYRCASSPPWGTRGGYTFGSGTRLTVV.

Concerning this clonotype: This clone may be a read error of a much larger clone one base away. The conserved phenylalanine or tryptophan is not found at the CDR3 terminus, so this likely reflects a read error. The rearrangement links TRBV27 to TRBJ2-2; D unresolved. The CDR3 extends over 14 amino acids. The germline V gene encodes CDR1 MNHEY and CDR2 SMNVEV (reference sequence). Between the trimmed V and J ends, which lost 3 bases and 1 base, there was a span of 6 bases. The CDR3 is CASSFERNTGELFV. The CDR3 DNA reads TGTGCCAGCAGTTTTGAGAGGAACACCGGGGAGCTGTTTGTT.

This clonotype was picked up many times. The CDR3 DNA is TGCAGTCCAGCAGGGGTATCGAACTATGGCTACACCTTC. The encoded protein is CSPAGVSNYGYTF. This chain links TRBV20-1 with TRBJ1-2, with a possible D match to TRBD1 (6 bases). V gave up 8 bases and J gave up 2 bases, with 15 bases separating them. CDR1 and CDR2 (germline): DFQATT, SNEGSKA (reference sequence). There are 13 residues in the CDR3.

This clonotype was counted between two and nine times. The rearrangement joins TRBV7-6 to TRBJ2-3; D is possibly TRBD1 (5 bases). CDR1 and CDR2 (germline): SGHVS, FNYEAQ. The CDR3 has 12 amino acids. Trimming cost V 5 bases and J 5 bases, with 8 bases left between them. CDR3 coding DNA: TGTGCCAGCAGCGCCCAGGGAGATACGCAGTATTTT. Its translation is CASSAQGDTQYF.

The J gene is TRBJ2-2, the V gene TRBV7-3; 15 nucleotides match TRBD2. This CDR3 region has 20 residues. V shed 4 bases and J 5 bases; nucleotides not matched to a gene: 14. Germline CDR1 reads SGHTA; CDR2 reads FQGTGA. CDR3 coding DNA: TGTGCCAGCAGCTCCCTCGGAGGACTAGCGGGGGGGCCGGGAACCGGGGAGCTGTTTTTT. Translated: CASSSLGGLAGGPGTGELFF.

This clonotype was recorded many times. A read error may account for a junction end that differs from germline. The rearrangement uses TRBV7-7 and TRBJ2-1, with TRBD1 matching 9 bases. In germline, CDR1 is SSHAT, CDR2 FNYEAQ (reference sequence). This CDR3 has 14 amino acids. The CDR3 is CASSRTGDPNEQFF. The DNA of the CDR3 is TGTGCTAGCAGTCGGACAGGGGATCCCAATGAGCAGTTCTTC.

Ten or more counts support this clonotype. The chain uses TRBV28 and TRBJ1-5; 7 bases align to TRBD1. CDR1 is MDHEN and CDR2 is SYDVKM in the germline V gene. CDR3 length: 16 residues. V shed 5 bases and J 6 bases; nucleotides not matched to a gene: 13. The CDR3 spells CASSPRDSAFGQPQHF. CDR3 coding DNA: TGTGCCAGCAGTCCTAGGGACAGTGCTTTCGGTCAGCCCCAGCATTTT.

This clonotype has at least ten counts. The V gene is TRBV6-5, the J gene TRBJ2-1; 15 positions match TRBD2. Per germline, CDR1 MNHEY and CDR2 SVGAGI. The CDR3 has 18 residues. The ends lost 4 bases at V and 4 bases at J; junction bases unmatched: 8. The CDR3 sequence is CASSLGLAGGPFYNEQFF. The CDR3 DNA reads TGTGCCAGCAGTTTGGGACTAGCGGGAGGCCCTTTTTACAATGAGCAGTTCTTC.

This clonotype was observed many times. The chain carries TRBV10-3 and TRBJ1-1; D is possibly TRBD1 (6 bases). The V gene's germline CDR1 is ENHRY and CDR2 SYGVKD. The CDR3 contains 15 residues. V gave up 6 bases and J gave up 0 bases, with 14 bases separating them. DNA for the CDR3: TGTGCCATCAGCGAGGGGGGCAGTTTGAACACTGAAGCTTTCTTT. This codes for CAISEGGSLNTEAFF.

This clonotype was recorded many times. The rearrangement joins TRBV7-9 to TRBJ2-7; 14 positions match TRBD2. The CDR3 is made up of 16 amino acids. Trimming at V came to 4 bases and at J to 4 bases, leaving 6 bases not matched to a gene. Germline V gene sequence: CDR1 SEHNR, CDR2 FQNEAQ (reference sequence). The DNA of the CDR3 is TGTGCCAGCAGCTACGGACTAGCGGGAGGTCTGTACGAGCAGTACTTC. Protein sequence: CASSYGLAGGLYEQYF.